One sample yielded the 11 T cell receptor beta chains listed below, sequenced in a study of blood T cell repertoires in COVID-19. TCRdb's table, derived via immunoSEQ multiplex PCR, lists solely in-frame clones and lacks some. The top ten clones hold about 1.7% of a sample with around 300,000 clones, 85% to 90% of them seen once. Sequencing was carried out using PBMCs or T cells enriched from blood (not recorded which). Every receptor here comes from a woman in her late teens or twenties with acute COVID-19.

The chain links TRBV4-3 to TRBJ2-1; maybe TRBD2 (6 bases). This CDR3 has 15 amino acids. Between the trimmed V and J ends, which lost 1 base and 3 bases, there was a span of 10 bases. From germline, CDR1 is LGHNA and CDR2 YSLEER. This CDR3 is CASSQGSGYYNEQFF. CDR3 coding DNA: TGCGCCAGCAGCCAAGGTAGCGGATACTACAATGAGCAGTTCTTC.

This sequence joins TRBV7-2 and TRBJ2-7, with TRBD1 identical over 9 bases. The V segment lost 4 bases and the J segment 6 bases; nucleotides outside the gene matches: 13. The CDR3 runs 16 residues. The germline CDR1 and CDR2 sequences are SGHTA and FQGNSA. In nucleotides, the CDR3 is TGTGCCAGCAGCTCACAGGGGGCCCTACGGGGTAGCGAGCAGTACTTC. Protein: CASSSQGALRGSEQYF.

The chain recombines TRBV2 with TRBJ1-3; D may be TRBD1 (5 bases). With 6 bases removed from V and 0 bases from J, the gap between germline ends came to 15 bases. CDR1 and CDR2 (germline): SNHLY, FYNNEI. CDR3 length equals 16 residues. The CDR3 DNA follows: TGTGCCAGCAGACCCGACAGACTCATCTCTGGAAACACCATATATTTT. It encodes CASRPDRLISGNTIYF.

V and J are TRBV7-8 and TRBJ2-3; D uncertain. This CDR3 region has 14 residues. Germline V gene lookup returns CDR1 SGHVS and CDR2 FQNEAQ. With 4 bases removed from V and 0 bases from J, the gap between germline ends came to 8 bases. As DNA, the CDR3 is TGTGCCAGCAGCTATGACTCAAGCACAGATACGCAGTATTTT. Encoded protein: CASSYDSSTDTQYF.

The chain employs TRBV29-1 and TRBJ2-6; the match to TRBD1 covers 8 bases. Germline values: CDR1 SQVTM, CDR2 ANQGSEA. This CDR3 region has 21 residues. V shed 0 bases, J shed 0 bases, and the junction held 16 bases outside the gene matches. CDR3 sequence (DNA): TGCAGCGTTGAAGAGGTTAGGTTAGGACAGGGAAAAAGCTCTGGGGCCAACGTCCTGACTTTC. It yields the protein CSVEEVRLGQGKSSGANVLTF.

This clone was seen repeatedly, ten times or more. The chain joins TRBV10-1 to TRBJ2-7; tentative D call: TRBD1 (6 bases). CDR1 is WNHNN and CDR2 is SYGVQD in the germline V gene (reference sequence). This CDR3 is 15 amino acids long. Trimming cost V 9 bases and J 0 bases, with 18 bases left between them. The CDR3 DNA reads TGCGCCAGACTCCGGACAGCGAAAAGCTCCTACGAGCAGTACTTC. Amino acid sequence: CARLRTAKSSYEQYF.

The chain has TRBV19 and TRBJ2-7, with TRBD1 matching 10 bases. V gave up 4 bases and J gave up 4 bases; unmatched junction bases: 7. The CDR3 is 15 amino acids. Germline lookup yields CDR1 LNHDA and CDR2 SQIVND (reference sequence). The DNA for the CDR3 is TGTGCCAGTAGTAGGAAACCGGGACAGGGGTACGAGCAGTACTTC. As protein: CASSRKPGQGYEQYF.

The V gene is TRBV18, the J gene TRBJ2-1; TRBD1 matches at 7 bases. With V trimmed by 1 base and J by 5 bases, 5 bases remained unmatched. This CDR3 is 15 amino acids long. The germline gives CDR1 KGHSH, CDR2 LQKENI. The CDR3 is CASSPLNGQDNEQFF. DNA of the CDR3: TGTGCCAGCTCACCACTAAACGGACAGGACAATGAGCAGTTCTTC.

V and J are TRBV29-1 and TRBJ1-4; 8 bases are a match to TRBD1. CDR1 and CDR2 (germline): SQVTM, ANQGSEA. The CDR3 length is 15 residues. V shed 4 bases and J 7 bases; nucleotides not matched to a gene: 11. This CDR3 reads CSVGQGAARAEKLFF. The CDR3 DNA reads TGCAGCGTTGGGCAGGGGGCTGCCCGGGCTGAAAAACTGTTTTTT.

This chain connects TRBV18 to TRBJ1-4; TRBD1 aligns across 7 bases. This CDR3 has 16 amino acids. Germline V gene sequence: CDR1 KGHSH, CDR2 LQKENI. After removal of 1 base from V and 4 bases from J, the junction contained 6 bases not matched to a gene. CDR3 in amino acids: CASSPLTTGNNEKLFF. Here the CDR3 DNA reads TGTGCCAGCTCACCACTAACGACAGGGAATAATGAAAAACTGTTTTTT.

This chain links TRBV7-2 with TRBJ2-7, with unresolved D. The CDR3 runs to 15 residues. V lost 4 bases to trimming and J lost 3 bases, with 16 bases between them. Germline V lookup: CDR1 SGHTA, CDR2 FQGNSA. The CDR3 bases are TGTGCCAGCAGCTCCCAGGCCCAAGCCATCTACGAGCAGTACTTC. Protein: CASSSQAQAIYEQYF. Full variable domain (outside the CDR3, taken from reference TRBV7-2 and TRBJ2-7): GAGVSQSPSNKVTEKGKDVELRCDPISGHTALYWYRQSLGQGLEFLIYFQGNSAPDKSGLPSDRFSAERTGGSVSTLTIQRTQQEDSAVYLCASSSQAQAIYEQYFGPGTRLTVT.